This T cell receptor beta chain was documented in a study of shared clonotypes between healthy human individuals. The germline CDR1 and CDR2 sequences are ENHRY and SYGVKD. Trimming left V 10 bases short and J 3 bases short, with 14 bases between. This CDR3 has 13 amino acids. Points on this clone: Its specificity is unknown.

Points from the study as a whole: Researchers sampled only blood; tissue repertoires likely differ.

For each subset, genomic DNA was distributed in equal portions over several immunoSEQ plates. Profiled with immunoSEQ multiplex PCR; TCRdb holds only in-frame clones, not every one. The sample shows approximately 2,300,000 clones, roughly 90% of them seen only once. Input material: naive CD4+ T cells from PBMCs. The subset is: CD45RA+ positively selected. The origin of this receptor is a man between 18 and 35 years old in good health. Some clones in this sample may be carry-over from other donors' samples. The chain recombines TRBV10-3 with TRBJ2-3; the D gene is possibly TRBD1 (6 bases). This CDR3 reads CAKRDTGTDTQYF. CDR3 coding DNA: TGTGCCAAACGGGACACGGGAACAGATACGCAGTATTTT.